The 22 T cell receptor beta chains reported below all come from one sample, sequenced in a study of CD8+CD57+ T cells in acquired aplastic anemia. Genomic DNA, serving as template, underwent TCR beta VDJ and CDR3 profiling. MiXCR, applied by TCRdb to the reads, yields one record per CDR3 protein. In the table there are around 430,000 distinct CDR3 sequences, roughly 34% of which are singletons. Flow cytometry had shown expanded CD8+CD57+ cells in the patients chosen for sequencing. The sequenced material came from sorted CD4+, CD8+, or CD8+CD57+ T cells (not recorded which) from PBMCs. Receptor source: a human donor with aplastic anemia.

This clonotype was observed a few times. V usage is TRBV7-2 and J usage is TRBJ2-3; tentatively, D is TRBD2 (7 bases). Trimming left V 2 bases short and J 3 bases short, with 15 bases between. CDR3 length equals 16 residues. Germline CDR1 reads SGHTA; CDR2 reads FQGNSA. CDR3 sequence (DNA): TGTGCCAGCAGCTTATTTGGGGGGGGCCGGACAGATACGCAGTATTTT. It is translated as CASSLFGGGRTDTQYF.

The rearrangement uses TRBV5-4 and TRBJ1-1; D unresolved. The ends were cut back, 0 bases at V and 1 base at J, with 7 bases in the middle. Per the germline V gene, CDR1 is SGHNT and CDR2 is YYREEE (reference sequence). The CDR3 extends over 14 amino acids. CDR3 region: CASSLAQPNTEAFF. The CDR3 region has the DNA TGTGCCAGCAGCTTGGCGCAGCCGAACACTGAAGCTTTCTTT.

A note on this clonotype: Compared with germline, one end of the junction differs, possibly owing to a read error. The chain is built from TRBV20-1 and TRBJ2-7; 8 positions match TRBD1. In germline, CDR1 is DFQATT, CDR2 SNEGSKA (reference sequence). The CDR3 extends over 14 amino acids. CDR3 sequence (DNA): TGCCGTGCTAAGGGACAGGCGGGGAACTACGAGCAGTACTTC. As protein: CRAKGQAGNYEQYF.

The gene calls are TRBV12-3 or TRBV12-4 and TRBJ2-2, with D possibly being TRBD2 (6 bases). Deletions cut 4 bases from V and 6 bases from J, with 9 bases between. This CDR3 region has 13 residues. The CDR3 region is CASSSRLAGELFF. For the CDR3, the DNA is TGTGCCAGCAGTTCGAGACTAGCCGGGGAGCTGTTTTTT.

This clonotype was counted many times. V and J are TRBV19 and TRBJ1-2, with a possible D match to TRBD1 (5 bases). V was trimmed by 1 base and J by 4 bases, leaving 13 bases between them. This CDR3 contains 15 residues. Germline V CDR1 and CDR2: LNHDA, SQIVND (reference sequence). This CDR3 reads CASSIVADKTYGYTF. The CDR3 DNA follows: TGTGCCAGTAGTATAGTGGCGGACAAGACCTATGGCTACACCTTC. Filled out from reference TRBV19 and TRBJ1-2, the complete variable domain reads DGGITQSPKYLFRKEGQNVTLSCEQNLNHDAMYWYRQDPGQGLRLIYYSQIVNDFQKGDIAEGYSVSREKKESFPLTVTSAQKNPTAFYLCASSIVADKTYGYTFGSGTRLTVV.

This clonotype was counted a single time. CDR3 region: CASNYGGGTDTQYF. CDR3 bases: TGTGCCAGCAATTATGGCGGGGGAACAGATACGCAGTATTTT. The chain employs TRBV6-5 and TRBJ2-3, with 7 bases identical to TRBD2. With 7 bases clipped from V and 3 bases from J, the junction kept 7 bases outside the gene matches. The germline gives CDR1 MNHEY, CDR2 SVGAGI. This CDR3 has 14 amino acids.

This chain links TRBV25-1 with TRBJ1-6; 8 bases are a match to TRBD1. The CDR3 runs 18 residues. The germline gives CDR1 MGHDK, CDR2 SYGVNS. Losses at the gene ends were 5 bases for V and 7 bases for J; bases not matched to a gene: 16. The CDR3 region has the DNA TGTGCCAGCAGTCCACCACTAGACAGGGGACTAAACAATTCACCCCTCCACTTT. Its translation is CASSPPLDRGLNNSPLHF.

This clonotype was observed once. This chain joins TRBV19 and TRBJ2-6, with TRBD1 as a possible D gene (5 bases). The CDR3 spans 15 residues. V was shortened by 5 bases and J by 2 bases, with 10 bases between the two germline ends. Germline-derived CDR1 and CDR2 are LNHDA and SQIVND (reference sequence). CDR3 coding DNA: TGTGCCAGTAGTCTCAGGGCAGCTGGGGCCAACGTCCTGACTTTC. Translating it yields CASSLRAAGANVLTF.

To note about this clonotype: A much larger clone sits a single nucleotide away, making a read error possible. V and J are TRBV13 and TRBJ1-5; D is ambiguous. This CDR3 is built from 14 residues. The germline gives CDR1 PRHDT, CDR2 FYEKMQ (reference sequence). In nucleotides, the CDR3 is TGTGCCAGCAGCTTAGGGTCTGGCAATCAGTCCCAGCATTTT. Translating it yields CASSLGSGNQSQHF.

This chain joins TRBV10-3 and TRBJ2-7, with 8 bases fitting TRBD1. The CDR3 contains 14 residues. The germline V gene has CDR1 ENHRY and CDR2 SYGVKD. J gave up 3 bases and V 4 bases, and 5 bases lay outside the gene matches. The CDR3 loop is CAISADRVFYEQYF. CDR3 DNA sequence: TGTGCCATCAGTGCGGACAGGGTCTTCTACGAGCAGTACTTC.

This clonotype was found a few times. V usage is TRBV7-9 and J usage is TRBJ2-1; D gene ambiguous. CDR1 SEHNR and CDR2 FQNEAQ come from the germline V gene (reference sequence). Between the trimmed V and J ends, which lost 3 bases and 6 bases, there was a span of 9 bases. This CDR3 contains 13 residues. The CDR3 DNA sequence: TGTGCCAGCAGCTTTCAATCCGGCAATGAGCAGTTCTTC. It is translated as CASSFQSGNEQFF.

This clonotype has just one count. V gene TRBV20-1 combines with J gene TRBJ2-7; TRBD2 matches at 8 bases. CDR1 DFQATT and CDR2 SNEGSKA come from the germline V gene (reference sequence). The V gene end was trimmed by 7 bases and the J gene end by 6 bases; junction bases not matched to a gene: 5. The CDR3 is 11 residues long. The chain's CDR3 is CSVSRGVEQYF. The CDR3 bases are TGCAGTGTATCGCGGGGGGTCGAGCAGTACTTC.

Comment on this clonotype: Mismatch with germline at one junction end may stem from a read error. J is TRBJ2-5 and V is TRBV29-1, with D perhaps TRBD2 (7 bases). This CDR3 is built from 13 residues. Germline V gives CDR1 SQVTM, CDR2 ANQGSEA. CDR3 protein: CSFERGANETQYF. DNA for the CDR3: TGCAGCTTTGAACGGGGGGCCAATGAGACTCAGTACTTC.

The J gene is TRBJ1-5, the V gene TRBV5-1; 7 bases are shared with TRBD1. J was trimmed by 7 bases and V by 0 bases; bases with no gene match: 7. Germline CDR1 SGHRS, CDR2 YFSETQ. The CDR3 consists of 15 residues. The CDR3 region is CASSLEGAAGQPQHF. The CDR3, as DNA: TGCGCCAGCAGCTTGGAGGGGGCGGCCGGACAGCCCCAGCATTTT. The full variable domain, completed using reference TRBV5-1 and TRBJ1-5, is KAGVTQTPRYLIKTRGQQVTLSCSPISGHRSVSWYQQTPGQGLQFLFEYFSETQRNKGNFPGRFSGRQFSNSRSEMNVSTLELGDSALYLCASSLEGAAGQPQHFGDGTRLSIL.

The J gene is TRBJ1-2, the V gene TRBV27, with 8 bases aligning to TRBD1. V dropped 2 bases and J dropped 11; count of bases not matched to a gene: 10. CDR1 and CDR2 from the germline V gene are MNHEY and SMNVEV (reference sequence). The CDR3 covers 14 residues. CDR3 bases: TGTGCCAGCAGTTTAACCCATTGGCAGGGGGCTTACACCTTC. Its protein product is CASSLTHWQGAYTF.

The chain joins TRBV19 to TRBJ1-1; possible D gene TRBD1, 5 bases. The CDR3 is 14 residues long. The V gene lost 8 bases and the J gene lost 7 bases, with 20 bases spanning the gap. The V gene's germline CDR1 is LNHDA and CDR2 SQIVND (reference sequence). CDR3 DNA sequence: TGTGCCAGTCTCCCGACCGGATGGGGCAATGAAGCTTTCTTT. Encoded protein: CASLPTGWGNEAFF.

This clonotype was counted ten times or more. The J gene is TRBJ1-1, the V gene TRBV5-6; D is possibly TRBD1 (6 bases). Germline V gene lookup returns CDR1 SGHDT and CDR2 YYEEEE. The CDR3 length is 11 residues. Between the trimmed V and J ends, which lost 4 bases and 9 bases, there was a span of 10 bases. The CDR3 coding sequence is TGTGCCAGCAGCCTCGGACAGCAAGCTTTCTTT. This codes for CASSLGQQAFF.

The chain combines TRBV20-1 with TRBJ1-6; D possibly corresponds to TRBD1 (6 bases). CDR1 and CDR2 from the germline V gene are DFQATT and SNEGSKA (reference sequence). Trimming removed 2 bases at V and 12 bases at J, with 11 bases between. CDR3 size: 12 residues. The CDR3 protein is CSARRGLGPLHF. DNA of the CDR3: TGCAGTGCTAGAAGGGGGTTGGGACCCCTCCACTTT.

A remark on this clonotype: A clone one base away is much larger, so this may be a read error. This chain uses TRBV4-2 with TRBJ2-7; a weak D match, TRBD2 (6 bases). Per germline, CDR1 LGHNA and CDR2 YNFKEQ. V was shortened by 1 base and J by 6 bases, with 10 bases between the two germline ends. This CDR3 has 13 residues. The CDR3 DNA reads TGTGCCAGCAGCCAAGCAGCGGGTCTCGAGCAGTACTTC. It yields the protein CASSQAAGLEQYF.

Comment on this clonotype: A read error may account for a junction end that differs from germline. The V and J genes are TRBV11-2 and TRBJ1-3; D gene unclear. CDR3 size: 16 residues. Looked up from germline, CDR1 is SGHAT and CDR2 is FQNNGV. The CDR3 loop reads CASSLKGAGSANTIYF. The CDR3 DNA reads as TGTGCCAGCAGCCTAAAAGGAGCCGGGTCTGCAAACACCATATATTTT.

The chain links TRBV2 to TRBJ1-2, with a weak D call TRBD1 (5 bases). The germline CDR1 and CDR2 sequences are SNHLY and FYNNEI. This CDR3 has 13 amino acids. V was cut by 10 bases and J by 8 bases, with 20 bases left in between. The chain's CDR3 is CATQTVHEEGYTF. CDR3 sequence (DNA): TGTGCCACTCAGACAGTCCATGAGGAAGGCTACACCTTC.

To note about this clonotype: The junction shows a germline mismatch at one end, possibly a read error. CDR3: CASSPTGYVYTF. CDR3 nucleotide sequence: TGTGCCAGCAGCCCAACGGGGTATGTCTACACCTTC. This chain connects TRBV5-5 to TRBJ1-2; no definite D call. Germline CDR1 reads SGHKS; CDR2 reads YYEKEE (reference sequence). This CDR3 comprises 12 residues.